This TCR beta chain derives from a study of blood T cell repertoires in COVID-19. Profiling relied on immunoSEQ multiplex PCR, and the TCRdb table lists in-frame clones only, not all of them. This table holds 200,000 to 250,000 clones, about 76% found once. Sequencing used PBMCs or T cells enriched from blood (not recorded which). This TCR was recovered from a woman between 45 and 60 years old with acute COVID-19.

The CDR3 protein is CASSDTSYEQYF. As DNA, the CDR3 is TGTGCCAGCAGTGACACGAGCTACGAGCAGTACTTC. V gene TRBV2 combines with J gene TRBJ2-7; the D is unclear. The CDR3 contains 12 residues. CDR1 and CDR2 (germline): SNHLY, FYNNEI. Trimming pared 3 bases from V and 3 bases from J, leaving 6 bases between.